A single sample gave rise to the 17 T cell receptor beta chains below, sequenced in a study of cytomegalovirus exposure and HLA in healthy donors. Data came from immunoSEQ multiplex PCR; TCRdb stores just in-frame clones and leaves some out. The sample includes over 200,000 clones, just over 85% of them seen just once. The sequenced material came from PBMCs. Receptors originate from a woman younger than 30 in good health and CMV-seronegative.

The chain recombines TRBV7-9 with TRBJ2-2, with TRBD1 matching 11 bases. The germline CDR1 and CDR2 sequences are SEHNR and FQNEAQ (reference sequence). The length of the CDR3 is 17 residues. The V segment lost 2 bases and the J segment 5 bases; nucleotides outside the gene matches: 7. The CDR3 DNA sequence: TGTGCCAGCAGCTTAATGTGGGACAGGGGGAGAACCGGGGAGCTGTTTTTT. Its protein product is CASSLMWDRGRTGELFF.

This clone was observed a few times. The chain has TRBV4-1 and TRBJ2-7; TRBD1 aligns across 7 bases. Germline values: CDR1 MGHRA, CDR2 YSYEKL. J gave up 3 bases and V 0 bases, and 11 bases lay outside the gene matches. The CDR3 sequence is 17 residues long. The CDR3 bases are TGCGCCAGCAGCCAAGATTACGGCAGGGGGTCTCTCTACGAGCAGTACTTC. Translation gives CASSQDYGRGSLYEQYF.

As to this clone: Other DNA sequences from this sample encode an identical CDR3 as well. V usage is TRBV30 and J usage is TRBJ1-5; D might be TRBD1 (5 bases). The CDR3 has 13 amino acids. V shed 1 base and J shed 7 bases, with 11 bases lying between them. Germline loops: CDR1 GTSNPN, CDR2 SVGIG (reference sequence). DNA for the CDR3: TGTGCCTGGAGTGCAGGGTCAAACCAGCCCCAGCATTTT. Protein product: CAWSAGSNQPQHF. Full variable domain (rest looked up from reference TRBV30 and TRBJ1-5): SQTIHQWPATLVQPVGSPLSLECTVEGTSNPNLYWYRQAAGRGLQLLFYSVGIGQISSEVPQNLSASRPQDRQFILSSKKLLLSDSGFYLCAWSAGSNQPQHFGDGTRLSIL.

CDR3 in amino acids: CASHQGLAGGINEQFF. CDR3 nucleotides: TGTGCCAGCCATCAAGGACTAGCGGGAGGGATAAATGAGCAGTTCTTC. V is TRBV6-6 and J is TRBJ2-1; 15 positions match TRBD2. J lost 7 bases, V lost 8 bases, and 9 bases had no gene match. The germline CDR1 and CDR2 sequences are MNHNY and SVGAGI (reference sequence). The CDR3 totals 16 residues.

The rearrangement uses TRBV28 and TRBJ2-1, with TRBD1 as a possible D gene (5 bases). Deletions cut 5 bases from V and 5 bases from J, with 16 bases between. Germline assignment: CDR1 MDHEN and CDR2 SYDVKM. This CDR3 has 15 residues. Here the CDR3 DNA reads TGTGCCAGCAGTGCAGCAGGGTCTAGGGACAATGAGCAGTTCTTC. It codes for CASSAAGSRDNEQFF. The full variable domain, its missing parts supplied by reference TRBV28 and TRBJ2-1, is DVKVTQSSRYLVKRTGEKVFLECVQDMDHENMFWYRQDPGLGLRLIYFSYDVKMKEKGDIPEGYSVSREKKERFSLILESASTNQTSMYLCASSAAGSRDNEQFFGPGTRLTVL.

The V gene is TRBV9, the J gene TRBJ2-7; TRBD1 matches at 11 bases. Germline V gene sequence: CDR1 SGDLS, CDR2 YYNGEE. The CDR3 runs to 15 residues. V was clipped by 4 bases and J by 4 bases; unmatched bases: 7. The CDR3: CASSPGTGGAYEQYF. CDR3 sequence (DNA): TGTGCCAGCAGCCCCGGGACAGGGGGTGCTTACGAGCAGTACTTC.

The chain links TRBV2 to TRBJ2-1; weak D call: TRBD2 (6 bases). The V gene lost 6 bases and the J gene lost 2 bases, with 14 bases spanning the gap. Germline CDR1 is SNHLY and CDR2 is FYNNEI. The CDR3 has 15 residues. CDR3 residues: CASSPTRVTYNEQFF. CDR3 in DNA: TGTGCCAGCAGCCCGACTAGAGTTACCTACAATGAGCAGTTCTTC.

The chain uses TRBV28 and TRBJ1-2, with 9 bases fitting TRBD1. Germline values: CDR1 MDHEN, CDR2 SYDVKM. The V segment lost 1 base and the J segment 7 bases; nucleotides outside the gene matches: 10. CDR3 length equals 16 residues. In DNA form, the CDR3 reads TGTGCCAGCAGTTTATCCGGACAGGGGTATTTTGGTGGCTACACCTTC. Translation: CASSLSGQGYFGGYTF.

This clone was observed a handful of times. The rearrangement uses TRBV27 and TRBJ2-3; 11 nucleotides align to TRBD2. In germline, CDR1 is MNHEY, CDR2 SMNVEV (reference sequence). The CDR3 totals 17 residues. J gave up 1 base and V 3 bases, and 6 bases lay outside the gene matches. CDR3 nucleotides: TGTGCCAGCAGTTTCGATAGCGGGAGGGGACGCACAGATACGCAGTATTTT. This gives the protein CASSFDSGRGRTDTQYF.

The V gene is TRBV7-2, the J gene TRBJ2-5; TRBD1 is a possible D gene (5 bases). The CDR3 extends over 15 amino acids. The ends were cut back, 2 bases at V and 0 bases at J, with 10 bases in the middle. The germline V gene encodes CDR1 SGHTA and CDR2 FQGNSA. CDR3 amino acids: CASSLQGLYQETQYF. The CDR3, as DNA: TGTGCCAGCAGCTTACAGGGCCTGTACCAAGAGACCCAGTACTTC.

The J gene is TRBJ2-2, the V gene TRBV6-5; D is possibly TRBD2 (6 bases). V lost 5 bases, J lost 9 bases, and 10 bases lay in between. The germline V gene encodes CDR1 MNHEY and CDR2 SVGAGI. CDR3 length: 12 residues. The CDR3 bases are TGTGCCAGCAGTAGGGACTCTCGGGAGCTGTTTTTT. Translated, it gives CASSRDSRELFF.

V usage is TRBV5-1 and J usage is TRBJ2-7; D is perhaps TRBD1 (6 bases). The CDR3 has 15 residues. Trimming shortened V by 0 bases and J by 3 bases, and 13 bases separated the two germline ends. CDR1 SGHRS and CDR2 YFSETQ come from the germline V gene. The chain's CDR3 is CASSLGQGSVYEQYF. As DNA, the CDR3 is TGCGCCAGCAGCTTGGGTCAGGGGTCGGTCTACGAGCAGTACTTC.

The V gene is TRBV27, the J gene TRBJ2-3; 10 bases fit TRBD2. V trimming: 7 bases; J trimming: 2 bases; junction bases outside the gene matches: 9. CDR3 size: 16 residues. CDR1 is MNHEY and CDR2 is SMNVEV in the germline V gene (reference sequence). DNA for the CDR3: TGTGCCAGCAAACCGGGACTAGCGAGCCCCACAGATACGCAGTATTTT. Its translation is CASKPGLASPTDTQYF.

This clone has just one count. The chain couples TRBV4-1 to TRBJ2-5, with 8 bases matching TRBD2. Germline V gene sequence: CDR1 MGHRA, CDR2 YSYEKL. CDR3 length: 15 amino acids. The trim removed 6 bases at V and 9 bases at J, leaving 15 bases unmatched. CDR3 protein: CASSSVAGMGGPQYF. Written as DNA, the CDR3 is TGCGCCAGCAGTTCCGTAGCGGGAATGGGGGGACCCCAGTACTTC.

The chain uses TRBV5-4 and TRBJ2-7; TRBD1 aligns across 8 bases. Germline trimming cut 9 bases from V and 0 bases from J; bases unmatched to any gene: 2. In germline, CDR1 is SGHNT, CDR2 YYREEE (reference sequence). CDR3 size: 12 residues. The CDR3 spells CATQGASYEQYF. The DNA of the CDR3 is TGTGCCACCCAGGGGGCCTCCTACGAGCAGTACTTC. The whole variable domain, filled in from reference TRBV5-4 and TRBJ2-7, reads ETGVTQSPTHLIKTRGQQVTLRCSSQSGHNTVSWYQQALGQGPQFIFQYYREEENGRGNFPPRFSGLQFPNYSSELNVNALELDDSALYLCATQGASYEQYFGPGTRLTVT.

The rearrangement uses TRBV7-9 and TRBJ1-1; D unresolved. Between the trimmed V and J ends, which lost 1 base and 7 bases, there was a span of 10 bases. The germline gives CDR1 SEHNR, CDR2 FQNEAQ (reference sequence). The CDR3 has 13 amino acids. CDR3 protein: CASSLGTGDEAFF. The CDR3 nucleotides are TGTGCCAGCAGCTTAGGGACCGGGGATGAAGCTTTCTTT.

The chain recombines TRBV7-2 with TRBJ2-2, with TRBD1 matching over 7 bases. V was pared by 5 bases and J by 3 bases, with 6 bases of the junction left unmatched. Germline V lookup: CDR1 SGHTA, CDR2 FQGNSA. The CDR3 contains 15 residues. Here the CDR3 DNA reads TGTGCCAGCAGCCCCGGACAGGCTTACACCGGGGAGCTGTTTTTT. Amino acid sequence: CASSPGQAYTGELFF.